This entry lists 20 T cell receptor beta chains sequenced from one sample in a study of cytomegalovirus exposure and HLA in healthy donors. Both 60 Vbeta primers and 13 Jbeta primers went into the PCR. TCRdb keeps only in-frame clones here, not all; method: immunoSEQ multiplex PCR. The table shows around 120,000 clones, with 82% occurring only once. Sequences were obtained from PBMCs. These receptors were obtained from a male donor in good health and CMV-seropositive.

This rearrangement joins TRBV19 to TRBJ2-2; TRBD2 matches at 14 bases. Per the germline V gene, CDR1 is LNHDA and CDR2 is SQIVND (reference sequence). This CDR3 has 20 residues. The trim removed 5 bases at V and 2 bases at J, leaving 13 bases unmatched. The CDR3: CASSSATGTSGSFNTGELFF. In DNA form, the CDR3 reads TGTGCCAGTAGTTCCGCCACCGGGACTAGCGGGAGTTTCAACACCGGGGAGCTGTTTTTT.

The chain couples TRBV7-9 to TRBJ2-7; D not certain. The V gene lost 3 bases and the J gene lost 3 bases, with 9 bases spanning the gap. Germline values: CDR1 SEHNR, CDR2 FQNEAQ (reference sequence). CDR3 length: 13 residues. The DNA for the CDR3 is TGTGCCAGCAGCTTCGGAGCGATCTACGAGCAGTACTTC. It encodes CASSFGAIYEQYF.

The V call is TRBV30, the J call TRBJ1-4; D is perhaps TRBD1 (5 bases). Germline CDR1 reads GTSNPN; CDR2 reads SVGIG (reference sequence). Trimming removed 8 bases from V and 7 bases from J, with 14 bases in between. The CDR3 loop spans 12 amino acids. The CDR3 DNA is TGTGCCGGGGGGGAGCTAGGTGAAAAACTGTTTTTT. As protein: CAGGELGEKLFF. Full variable domain (remainder filled in from reference TRBV30 and TRBJ1-4): SQTIHQWPATLVQPVGSPLSLECTVEGTSNPNLYWYRQAAGRGLQLLFYSVGIGQISSEVPQNLSASRPQDRQFILSSKKLLLSDSGFYLCAGGELGEKLFFGSGTQLSVL.

This clone was observed a few times. The chain has TRBV6-5 and TRBJ2-7, with D possibly being TRBD1 (6 bases). V was cut by 5 bases and J by 3 bases, with 11 bases left in between. Germline values: CDR1 MNHEY, CDR2 SVGAGI. CDR3 size: 13 residues. CDR3 loop: CASSPRGHYEQYF. CDR3 in DNA: TGTGCCAGCAGTCCCAGGGGCCACTACGAGCAGTACTTC.

The genes are TRBV28 and TRBJ2-7; possibly TRBD2 for D (6 bases). Trimming took 7 bases from V and 7 from J, leaving 20 bases between them. Per the germline V gene, CDR1 is MDHEN and CDR2 is SYDVKM. The CDR3 totals 14 residues. The CDR3 sequence: CASKIGTPSAEQYF. CDR3 DNA: TGTGCCAGCAAAATCGGGACTCCCTCCGCTGAGCAGTACTTC. Full variable domain (outside the CDR3, taken from reference TRBV28 and TRBJ2-7): DVKVTQSSRYLVKRTGEKVFLECVQDMDHENMFWYRQDPGLGLRLIYFSYDVKMKEKGDIPEGYSVSREKKERFSLILESASTNQTSMYLCASKIGTPSAEQYFGPGTRLTVT.

This chain connects TRBV25-1 to TRBJ1-6, with a possible D match to TRBD1 (6 bases). There are 15 residues in the CDR3. Trimming shortened V by 5 bases and J by 6 bases, and 14 bases separated the two germline ends. Germline-derived CDR1 and CDR2 are MGHDK and SYGVNS. The CDR3 sequence: CASSPTRTVNSPLHF. Written as DNA, the CDR3 is TGTGCCAGCAGTCCGACCCGGACAGTTAATTCACCCCTCCACTTT.

The J gene is TRBJ1-3, the V gene TRBV7-2; D is ambiguous. V was shortened by 5 bases and J by 0 bases, with 14 bases between the two germline ends. Germline V gives CDR1 SGHTA, CDR2 FQGNSA. This CDR3 region has 16 residues. The CDR3 nucleotides read TGTGCCAGCAGCCCAGGAGGGTGGATCTCTGGAAACACCATATATTTT. Its translation: CASSPGGWISGNTIYF.

The CDR3 DNA reads as TGTGCCAGCAGTTTACCTGGACAGGGGGCTGGGGAGCTGTTTTTT. As protein: CASSLPGQGAGELFF. V gene TRBV28 combines with J gene TRBJ2-2, with 11 bases matching TRBD1. Germline V gene lookup returns CDR1 MDHEN and CDR2 SYDVKM. V was pared by 2 bases and J by 8 bases, with 4 bases of the junction left unmatched. The CDR3 is made up of 15 amino acids.

This clone came up a few times. The chain is built from TRBV9 and TRBJ2-5; D remains ambiguous. V lost 4 bases to trimming and J lost 5 bases, with 15 bases between them. This CDR3 comprises 14 residues. Per the germline V gene, CDR1 is SGDLS and CDR2 is YYNGEE. CDR3: CASSLPRVEETQYF. CDR3 nucleotide sequence: TGTGCCAGCAGCCTACCCCGGGTTGAGGAGACCCAGTACTTC.

The chain links TRBV30 to TRBJ2-2; D is possibly TRBD2 (6 bases). This CDR3 spans 14 amino acids. Looked up from germline, CDR1 is GTSNPN and CDR2 is SVGIG (reference sequence). The V end was cut by 5 bases, the J end by 1 base, with 11 bases between. The CDR3 is CAWDSGGNTGELFF. The CDR3 nucleotides are TGTGCCTGGGATAGCGGAGGGAACACCGGGGAGCTGTTTTTT.

The chain is built from TRBV7-9 and TRBJ2-1; the match to TRBD1 covers 8 bases. Per the germline V gene, CDR1 is SEHNR and CDR2 is FQNEAQ (reference sequence). The CDR3 covers 15 residues. V lost 6 bases, J lost 2 bases, and 6 bases stayed unmatched. CDR3: CASSYDRGAYNEQFF. The CDR3 bases are TGTGCCAGCAGTTACGACAGGGGAGCCTACAATGAGCAGTTCTTC.

The gene calls are TRBV19 and TRBJ2-3, with D unresolved. CDR1 and CDR2 (germline): LNHDA, SQIVND (reference sequence). The CDR3 runs 14 residues. V was shortened by 3 bases and J by 2 bases, with 9 bases between the two germline ends. The CDR3 loop is CASSIQVLTDTQYF. Written as DNA, the CDR3 is TGTGCCAGTAGTATCCAGGTTCTCACAGATACGCAGTATTTT.

This chain uses TRBV19 with TRBJ1-3, with 8 bases lining up with TRBD1. Germline CDR1 LNHDA, CDR2 SQIVND (reference sequence). The CDR3 loop spans 15 amino acids. V shed 2 bases and J 6 bases; nucleotides not matched to a gene: 6. CDR3 sequence (DNA): TGTGCCAGTAGTATAAGCAGGGGGCCTCAAAACACCATATATTTT. It encodes CASSISRGPQNTIYF.

The chain is built from TRBV28 and TRBJ1-4; tentatively, D is TRBD1 (6 bases). The CDR3 is made up of 16 amino acids. The germline V gene has CDR1 MDHEN and CDR2 SYDVKM. V dropped 5 bases and J dropped 0 bases, with 13 bases sitting between them. CDR3 coding DNA: TGTGCCAGCAGTGGGGGATGGGGGCCAACTAATGAAAAACTGTTTTTT. It yields the protein CASSGGWGPTNEKLFF.

This clone was recorded only once. CDR3 residues: CASSLAAGGHYEQYF. The CDR3 DNA sequence: TGTGCCAGCAGCTTAGCCGCAGGGGGCCACTACGAGCAGTACTTC. The chain couples TRBV7-3 to TRBJ2-7; 8 nucleotides align to TRBD1. The length of the CDR3 is 15 residues. J lost 3 bases, V lost 2 bases, and 6 bases had no gene match. The germline CDR1 and CDR2 sequences are SGHTA and FQGTGA.

The gene calls are TRBV5-5 and TRBJ2-7; D might be TRBD2 (5 bases). V was pared by 1 base and J by 1 base, with 15 bases between. CDR1 is SGHKS, CDR2 YYEKEE, per germline (reference sequence). This CDR3 is built from 16 residues. The CDR3 DNA reads TGTGCCAGCAGCTTGAGGGAGCTCGCCTCGTCCTACGAGCAGTACTTC. Encoded protein: CASSLRELASSYEQYF.

The rearrangement links TRBV6-5 to TRBJ1-5; no clear D gene. The CDR3 extends over 14 amino acids. V gave up 4 bases and J gave up 7 bases, with 14 bases separating them. Germline V CDR1 and CDR2: MNHEY, SVGAGI. The CDR3 nucleotides read TGTGCCAGCAGTTTAAACGGGGATCACCAGCCCCAGCATTTT. This encodes CASSLNGDHQPQHF.

The chain recombines TRBV2 with TRBJ2-7, with 8 bases lining up with TRBD1. CDR1 and CDR2 (germline): SNHLY, FYNNEI. V lost 6 bases and J lost 3; bases outside the gene matches: 4. The length of the CDR3 is 13 residues. CDR3 amino acids: CASRTGENYEQYF. CDR3 DNA sequence: TGTGCCAGCAGGACAGGGGAAAACTACGAGCAGTACTTC. Full variable domain (missing parts from reference TRBV2 and TRBJ2-7): EPEVTQTPSHQVTQMGQEVILRCVPISNHLYFYWYRQILGQKVEFLVSFYNNEISEKSEIFDDQFSVERPDGSNFTLKIRSTKLEDSAMYFCASRTGENYEQYFGPGTRLTVT.

In this sample, this clone turned up once. J is TRBJ2-7 and V is TRBV11-2; tentatively, D is TRBD1 (5 bases). This CDR3 region has 15 residues. Trimming stripped 1 base from V and 4 bases from J, with 14 bases between. CDR1 is SGHAT and CDR2 is FQNNGV in the germline V gene. CDR3: CASSLGNKGSYEQYF. The CDR3 DNA reads TGTGCCAGCAGCTTAGGGAATAAGGGGTCTTACGAGCAGTACTTC.

The rearrangement links TRBV30 to TRBJ2-4, with D possibly TRBD2 on 5 matching bases. V lost 0 bases to trimming and J lost 6 bases, with 12 bases between them. The CDR3 sequence is 14 residues long. Per germline, CDR1 GTSNPN and CDR2 SVGIG (reference sequence). CDR3 sequence (DNA): TGTGCCTGGAGTGTACGGGGTACAAGAAACATTCAGTACTTC. Amino acid sequence: CAWSVRGTRNIQYF. Looking up the rest from reference TRBV30 and TRBJ2-4 gives the full variable domain: SQTIHQWPATLVQPVGSPLSLECTVEGTSNPNLYWYRQAAGRGLQLLFYSVGIGQISSEVPQNLSASRPQDRQFILSSKKLLLSDSGFYLCAWSVRGTRNIQYFGAGTRLSVL.